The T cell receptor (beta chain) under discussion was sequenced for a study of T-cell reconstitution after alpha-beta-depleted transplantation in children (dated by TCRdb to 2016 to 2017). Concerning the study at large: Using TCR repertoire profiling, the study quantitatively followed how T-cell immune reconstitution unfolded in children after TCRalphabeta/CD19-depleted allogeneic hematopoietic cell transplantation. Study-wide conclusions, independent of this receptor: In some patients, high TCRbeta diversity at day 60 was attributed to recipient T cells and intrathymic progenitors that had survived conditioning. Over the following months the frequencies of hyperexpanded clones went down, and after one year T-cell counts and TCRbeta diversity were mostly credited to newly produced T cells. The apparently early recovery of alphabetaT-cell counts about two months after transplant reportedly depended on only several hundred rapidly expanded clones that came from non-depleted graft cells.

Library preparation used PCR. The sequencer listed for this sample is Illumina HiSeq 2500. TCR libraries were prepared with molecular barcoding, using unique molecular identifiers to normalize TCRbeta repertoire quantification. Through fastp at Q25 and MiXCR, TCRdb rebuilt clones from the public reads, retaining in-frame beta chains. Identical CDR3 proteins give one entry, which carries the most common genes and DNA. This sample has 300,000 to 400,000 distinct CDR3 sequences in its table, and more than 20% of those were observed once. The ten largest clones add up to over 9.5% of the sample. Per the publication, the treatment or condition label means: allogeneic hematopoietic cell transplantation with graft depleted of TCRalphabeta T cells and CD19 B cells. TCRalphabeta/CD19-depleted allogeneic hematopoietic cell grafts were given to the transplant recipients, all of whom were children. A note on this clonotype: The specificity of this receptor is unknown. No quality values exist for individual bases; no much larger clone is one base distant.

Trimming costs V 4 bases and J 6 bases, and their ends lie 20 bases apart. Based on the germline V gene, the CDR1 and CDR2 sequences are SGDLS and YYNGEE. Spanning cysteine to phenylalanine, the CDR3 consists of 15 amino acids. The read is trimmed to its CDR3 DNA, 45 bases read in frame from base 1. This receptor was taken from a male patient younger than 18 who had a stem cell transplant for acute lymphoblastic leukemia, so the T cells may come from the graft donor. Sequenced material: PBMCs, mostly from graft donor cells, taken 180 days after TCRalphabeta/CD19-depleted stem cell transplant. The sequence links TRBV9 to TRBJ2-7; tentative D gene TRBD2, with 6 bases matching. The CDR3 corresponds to CASSPGGATRLEQYF. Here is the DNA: TGTGCCAGCAGCCCCGGGGGTGCGACTCGCCTCGAGCAGTACTTC.